The clone carrying this T cell receptor (beta chain) was counted only a few times. What it binds is unknown. At the DNA level, this CDR3 is encoded by other sequences in the same sample as well. The source of the sample is a study of beta chain features in type 1 diabetes. Study-wide results and limits: Shorter TCRB CDR3s, moderately but significantly so, were found in Type 1 diabetes patients in all four CD4+ subsets.

cDNA synthesis used the whole RNA isolate, giving expressed TCRB sequences. Generated by immunoSEQ multiplex PCR, the TCRdb table keeps only in-frame clones and is missing some. The sample contains under 300,000 clones, 11% of which appear only once. This CDR3 has 14 amino acids. Trimming removed 3 bases at V and 1 base at J, with 10 bases between. CDR1 and CDR2 from the germline V gene are KGHSH and LQKENI. The chain couples TRBV18 to TRBJ2-7; D is perhaps TRBD1 (5 bases). The specimen was naive CD4+ T cells from blood. The clonotype originates from a man aged 25 to 40 with type 1 diabetes. CDR3 region: CASSPLQGSYEQYF. The CDR3, as DNA: TGTGCCAGCTCACCCCTTCAGGGTTCCTACGAGCAGTACTTC.